The clone carrying this T cell receptor (beta chain) was counted at least ten times. Germline V CDR1 and CDR2: DFQATT, SNEGSKA (reference sequence). The V gene end was trimmed by 2 bases and the J gene end by 3 bases; junction bases not matched to a gene: 6. The CDR3 runs to 15 residues. These data are taken from a study of read filtering for tumor transcriptome and immune sequencing. This library used approximately 390 ng RNA and molecular barcoded adaptors spanning alpha/delta and beta/gamma chains. MiXCR, applied by TCRdb to the reads, yields one record per CDR3 protein. The profile shows some 130,000 distinct CDR3 sequences, over 10% of them singletons.

The chain employs TRBV20-1 and TRBJ2-3; 9 bases are a match to TRBD1. This clonotype originated in a donor aged 40 or over with multiple myeloma. Material for sequencing was a population of CD138-negative cells sorted from bone marrow. CDR3 residues: CSARPGQGRTDTQYF. The CDR3 region has the DNA TGCAGTGCTAGACCGGGACAGGGTAGGACAGATACGCAGTATTTT.